This TCR beta chain was sequenced in a study of T cell responses to AZD1222 COVID-19 vaccine. Study-level points and caveats: Increases in Spike-specific TCR breadth and depth were seen after two AZD1222 doses. In all cases, repertoires were sampled only after the peak T cell response. Baseline seropositivity occurred in only 5 or 6 AZD1222 recipients. Clonal diversity may have been underestimated, and the donors were mostly white British, with more females than males.

As to this clone: Its antigen is unidentified.

Method: immunoSEQ multiplex PCR; TCRdb's copy keeps in-frame clones and lacks some. Seen here are 80,000 to 100,000 clones, approximately 88% observed once, and the top ten hold approximately 10%. Specimen: peripheral blood, collected 28 days after the second AZD1222 dose. This receptor was identified in an adult who received the AZD1222 COVID-19 vaccine.

CDR3 nucleotides: TGTGCCAGCAGCCCCGGACAGGGGGATTCCTACGAGCAGTACTTC. Its translation: CASSPGQGDSYEQYF. This chain uses TRBV5-4 with TRBJ2-7; 10 bases align to TRBD1. V was pared by 4 bases and J by 1 base, with 5 bases of the junction left unmatched. The CDR3 is 15 residues long. Germline CDR1 reads SGHNT; CDR2 reads YYREEE (reference sequence).